This T cell receptor beta chain was sequenced during a study of cytomegalovirus exposure and HLA in healthy donors. In the case of this clone: No antigen is known for it.

A multiplex PCR was run with 60 Vbeta primers and 13 Jbeta primers. The protocol was immunoSEQ multiplex PCR, while the TCRdb copy is restricted to in-frame clones and leaves out a portion. The sample carries 200,000 to 250,000 clones, more than 75% recorded once. Study observations and caveats: Later analysis found that TCR beta chains associated with HLA were more clonally expanded than other, equally common chains. For most TCR beta V segments, an earlier analysis put the productive rate at about 87% or about 30% of the time. Whilst most TCR sequences proved rare, a subset of public TCRs occurred across many donors.

Germline lookup yields CDR1 MNHEY and CDR2 SVGAGI. The V and J ends lost 0 bases and 5 bases respectively, with 7 bases between them. The CDR3 totals 14 residues. Nobody recorded the CMV serostatus of this donor. The sample was PBMCs. The TCR comes from a human donor in good health. The rearrangement joins TRBV6-5 to TRBJ2-2; D is unclear. CDR3 amino acids: CASSYSSETGELFF. CDR3 bases: TGTGCCAGCAGTTACTCGAGTGAGACCGGGGAGCTGTTTTTT.